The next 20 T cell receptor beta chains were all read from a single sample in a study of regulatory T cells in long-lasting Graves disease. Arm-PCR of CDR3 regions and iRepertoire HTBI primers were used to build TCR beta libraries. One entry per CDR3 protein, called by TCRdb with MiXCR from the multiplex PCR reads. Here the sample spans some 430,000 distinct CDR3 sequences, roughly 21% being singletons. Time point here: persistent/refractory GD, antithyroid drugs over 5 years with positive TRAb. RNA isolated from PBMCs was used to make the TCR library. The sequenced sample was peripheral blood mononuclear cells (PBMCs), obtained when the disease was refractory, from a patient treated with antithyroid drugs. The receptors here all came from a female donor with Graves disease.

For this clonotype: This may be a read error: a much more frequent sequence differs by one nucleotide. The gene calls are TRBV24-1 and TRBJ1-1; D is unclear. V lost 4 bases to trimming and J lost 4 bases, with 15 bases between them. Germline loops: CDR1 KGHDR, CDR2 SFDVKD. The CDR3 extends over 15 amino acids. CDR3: CATSDGSMGITEAFF. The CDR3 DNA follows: TGTGCCACCAGTGACGGCTCTATGGGGATCACTGAAGCTTTCTTT.

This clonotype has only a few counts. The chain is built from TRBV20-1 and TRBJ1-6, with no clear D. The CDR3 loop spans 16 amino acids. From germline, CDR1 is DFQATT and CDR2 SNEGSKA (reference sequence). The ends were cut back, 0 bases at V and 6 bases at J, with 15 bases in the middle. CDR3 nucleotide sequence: TGCAGTGCTAGAGATTATTTAGGGCAGCCTAATTCACCCCTCCACTTT. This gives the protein CSARDYLGQPNSPLHF.

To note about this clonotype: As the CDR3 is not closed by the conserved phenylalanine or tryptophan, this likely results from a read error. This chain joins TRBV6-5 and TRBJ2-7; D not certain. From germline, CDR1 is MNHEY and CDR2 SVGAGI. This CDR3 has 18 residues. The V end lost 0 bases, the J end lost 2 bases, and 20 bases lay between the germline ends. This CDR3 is CASSYSVPGRPLPYEQYL. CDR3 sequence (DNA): TGTGCCAGCAGTTACTCGGTCCCCGGACGGCCACTTCCCTACGAGCAGTACCTC.

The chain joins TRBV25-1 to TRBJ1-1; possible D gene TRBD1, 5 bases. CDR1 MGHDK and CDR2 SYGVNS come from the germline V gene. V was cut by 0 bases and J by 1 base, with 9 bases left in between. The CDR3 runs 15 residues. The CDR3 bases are TGTGCCAGCAGTGAATACCGGGGGGAGAACACTGAAGCTTTCTTT. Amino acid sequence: CASSEYRGENTEAFF.

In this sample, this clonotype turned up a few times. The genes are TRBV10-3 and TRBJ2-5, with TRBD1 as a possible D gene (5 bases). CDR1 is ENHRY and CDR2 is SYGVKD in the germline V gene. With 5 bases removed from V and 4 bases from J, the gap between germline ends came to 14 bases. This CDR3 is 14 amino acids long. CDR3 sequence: CAISPRGQGETQYF. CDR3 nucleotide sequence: TGTGCCATCAGTCCAAGGGGCCAGGGAGAGACCCAGTACTTC.

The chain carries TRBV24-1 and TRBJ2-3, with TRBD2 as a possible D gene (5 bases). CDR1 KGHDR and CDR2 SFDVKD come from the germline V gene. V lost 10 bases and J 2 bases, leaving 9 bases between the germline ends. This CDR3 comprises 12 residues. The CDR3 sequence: CATQEDTDTQYF. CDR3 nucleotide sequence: TGTGCCACTCAGGAGGACACAGATACGCAGTATTTT.

DNA for the CDR3: TGTGCCAGCAGTTACTCGAACAACTGGAACACTGAAGCTTTCTTT. Translation: CASSYSNNWNTEAFF. V is TRBV6-5 and J is TRBJ1-1; D call uncertain. Germline-derived CDR1 and CDR2 are MNHEY and SVGAGI. Trimming removed 0 bases at V and 1 base at J, with 9 bases between. CDR3 size: 15 residues.

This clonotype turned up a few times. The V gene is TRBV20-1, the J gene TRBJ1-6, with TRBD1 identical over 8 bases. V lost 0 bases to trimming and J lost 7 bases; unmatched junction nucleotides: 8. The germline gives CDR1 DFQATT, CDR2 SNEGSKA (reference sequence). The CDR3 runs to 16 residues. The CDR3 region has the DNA TGCAGTGCTAGAGATTCGGCAGGGGGCTTCAATTCACCCCTCCACTTT. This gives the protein CSARDSAGGFNSPLHF.

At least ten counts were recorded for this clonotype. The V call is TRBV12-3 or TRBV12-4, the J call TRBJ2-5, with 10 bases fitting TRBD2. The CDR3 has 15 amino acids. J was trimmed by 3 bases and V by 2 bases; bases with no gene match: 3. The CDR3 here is CASSLWLAGEETQYF. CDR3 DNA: TGTGCCAGCAGTTTATGGCTAGCGGGGGAAGAGACCCAGTACTTC.

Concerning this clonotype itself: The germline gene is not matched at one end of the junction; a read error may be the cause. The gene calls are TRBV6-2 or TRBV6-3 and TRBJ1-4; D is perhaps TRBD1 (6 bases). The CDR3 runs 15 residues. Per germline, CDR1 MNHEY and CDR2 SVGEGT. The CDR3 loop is CASSFLSGGGEILFF. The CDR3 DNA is TGTGCCAGCAGTTTCTTGAGCGGGGGCGGTGAAATACTGTTTTTT.

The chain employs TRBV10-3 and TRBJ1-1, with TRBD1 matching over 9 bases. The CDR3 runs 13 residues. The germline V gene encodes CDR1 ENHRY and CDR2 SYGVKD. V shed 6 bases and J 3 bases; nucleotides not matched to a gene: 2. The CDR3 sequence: CAIRTGGHTEAFF. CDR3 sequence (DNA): TGTGCCATCAGAACAGGGGGCCACACTGAAGCTTTCTTT.

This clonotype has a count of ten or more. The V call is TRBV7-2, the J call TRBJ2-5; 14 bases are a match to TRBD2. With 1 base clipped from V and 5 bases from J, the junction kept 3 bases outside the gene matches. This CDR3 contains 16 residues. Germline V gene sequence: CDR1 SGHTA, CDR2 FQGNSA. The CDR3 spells CASSLVGLAGVETQYF. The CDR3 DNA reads TGTGCCAGCAGCTTAGTGGGACTAGCGGGAGTGGAGACCCAGTACTTC.

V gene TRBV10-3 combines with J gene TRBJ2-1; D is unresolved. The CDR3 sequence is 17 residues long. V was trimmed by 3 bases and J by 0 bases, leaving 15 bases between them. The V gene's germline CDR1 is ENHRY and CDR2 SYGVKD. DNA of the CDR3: TGTGCCATCAGTGAAAGTATACTTCCTAGCTCCTACAATGAGCAGTTCTTC. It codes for CAISESILPSSYNEQFF.

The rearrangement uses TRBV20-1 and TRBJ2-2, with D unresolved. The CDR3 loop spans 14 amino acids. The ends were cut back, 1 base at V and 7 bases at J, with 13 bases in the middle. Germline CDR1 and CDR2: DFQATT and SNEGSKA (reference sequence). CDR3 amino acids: CSARALLWNGELFF. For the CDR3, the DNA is TGCAGTGCTAGAGCACTACTTTGGAACGGGGAGCTGTTTTTT.

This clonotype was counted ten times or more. CDR3 bases: TGTGCCACCAGCAGGGAAACAGGAGACGGTGAAGCTTTCTTT. Its protein is CATSRETGDGEAFF. The chain combines TRBV15 with TRBJ1-1; tentative D call: TRBD1 (5 bases). V was shortened by 3 bases and J by 7 bases, with 15 bases between the two germline ends. The CDR3 extends over 14 amino acids. Per germline, CDR1 LNHNV and CDR2 YYDKDF (reference sequence).

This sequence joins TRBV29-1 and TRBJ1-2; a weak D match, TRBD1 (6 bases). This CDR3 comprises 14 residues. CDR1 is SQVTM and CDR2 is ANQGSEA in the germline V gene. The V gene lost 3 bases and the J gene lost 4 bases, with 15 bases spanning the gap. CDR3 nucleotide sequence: TGCAGCGTTGAGGGTACAGGGTACGCCTATGGCTACACCTTC. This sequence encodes CSVEGTGYAYGYTF.

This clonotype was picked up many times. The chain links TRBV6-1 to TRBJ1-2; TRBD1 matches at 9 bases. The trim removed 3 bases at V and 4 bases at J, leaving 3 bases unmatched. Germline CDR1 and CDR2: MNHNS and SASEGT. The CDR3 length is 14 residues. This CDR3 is CASSEGQGGYGYTF. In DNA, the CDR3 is TGTGCCAGCAGTGAGGGACAGGGTGGCTATGGCTACACCTTC.

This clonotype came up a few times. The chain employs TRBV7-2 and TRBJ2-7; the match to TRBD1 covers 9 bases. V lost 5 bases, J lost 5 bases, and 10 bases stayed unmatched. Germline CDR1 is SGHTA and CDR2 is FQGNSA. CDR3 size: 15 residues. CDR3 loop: CASSLGQGIFHEQYF. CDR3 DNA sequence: TGTGCCAGCAGCCTGGGACAGGGTATTTTCCACGAGCAGTACTTC.

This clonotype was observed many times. CDR3 nucleotide sequence: TGTGCCAGCAGCATCGGGACAGGGGGCTACGAGCAGTACTTC. Its protein product is CASSIGTGGYEQYF. The genes are TRBV28 and TRBJ2-7, with 11 bases identical to TRBD1. The junction had 4 bases not matched to a gene; V was cut back by 6 bases and J by 3 bases. The CDR3 has 14 amino acids. Germline assignment: CDR1 MDHEN and CDR2 SYDVKM.

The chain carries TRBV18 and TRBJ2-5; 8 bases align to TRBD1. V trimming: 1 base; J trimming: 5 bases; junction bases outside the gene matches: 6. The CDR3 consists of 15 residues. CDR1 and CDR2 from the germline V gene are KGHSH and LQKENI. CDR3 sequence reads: CASSPQGTGEETQYF. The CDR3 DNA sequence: TGTGCCAGCTCACCACAGGGGACAGGCGAGGAGACCCAGTACTTC.